This T cell receptor beta chain was identified in a study of regulatory T cells in long-lasting Graves disease. Trimming removed 6 bases at V and 0 bases at J, with 14 bases between. Germline V gives CDR1 LNHDA, CDR2 SQIVND (reference sequence). The CDR3 has 15 amino acids. Libraries of TCR beta came from iRepertoire HTBI primers plus Arm-PCR of CDR3 regions. TCRdb re-analysed the multiplex PCR reads in MiXCR, keeping a single row per CDR3 protein. Of 680,000 or so distinct CDR3 sequences listed, approximately 15% are singletons. This clonotype was picked up many times. Time point given: newly diagnosed GD, antithyroid drugs for less than 3 months. PBMCs were the source of the RNA used for TCR sequencing. Guidelines of the American Thyroid Association were used to diagnose Graves' disease. This sample was shared with a second study, whose subject was T cells in Graves' hyperthyroidism and ophthalmopathy. Per that study: The TCR CDR3 was amplified in a first-round RT-PCR using the HTBI primer set.

V usage is TRBV19 and J usage is TRBJ1-1; D not certain. The TCR originated in a woman between 25 and 40 years old with Graves disease. The source was peripheral blood mononuclear cells (PBMCs), collected at new diagnosis, from a patient treated with antithyroid drugs. The DNA of the CDR3 is TGTGCCAGTAGACCCCGGGAGAATATGAACACTGAAGCTTTCTTT. Translating it yields CASRPRENMNTEAFF.